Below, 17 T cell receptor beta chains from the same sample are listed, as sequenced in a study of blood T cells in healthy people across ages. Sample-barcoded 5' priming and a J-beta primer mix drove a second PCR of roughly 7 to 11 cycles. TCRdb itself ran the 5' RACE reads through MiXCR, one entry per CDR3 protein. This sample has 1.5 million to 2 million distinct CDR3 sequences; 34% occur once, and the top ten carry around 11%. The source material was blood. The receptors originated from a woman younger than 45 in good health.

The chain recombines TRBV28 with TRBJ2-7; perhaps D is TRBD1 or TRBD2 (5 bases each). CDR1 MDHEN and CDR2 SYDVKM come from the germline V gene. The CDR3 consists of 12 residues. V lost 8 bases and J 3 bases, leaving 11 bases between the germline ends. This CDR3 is CASRDGHYEQYF. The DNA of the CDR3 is TGTGCCAGCCGGGACGGACACTACGAGCAGTACTTC. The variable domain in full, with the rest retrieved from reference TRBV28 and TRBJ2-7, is DVKVTQSSRYLVKRTGEKVFLECVQDMDHENMFWYRQDPGLGLRLIYFSYDVKMKEKGDIPEGYSVSREKKERFSLILESASTNQTSMYLCASRDGHYEQYFGPGTRLTVT.

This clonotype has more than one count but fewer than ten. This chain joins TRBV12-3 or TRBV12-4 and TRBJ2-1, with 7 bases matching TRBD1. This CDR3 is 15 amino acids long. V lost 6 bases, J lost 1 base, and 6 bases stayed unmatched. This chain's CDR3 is CASRIDRVSYNEQFF. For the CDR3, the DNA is TGTGCCAGCAGAATAGACAGGGTATCCTACAATGAGCAGTTCTTC.

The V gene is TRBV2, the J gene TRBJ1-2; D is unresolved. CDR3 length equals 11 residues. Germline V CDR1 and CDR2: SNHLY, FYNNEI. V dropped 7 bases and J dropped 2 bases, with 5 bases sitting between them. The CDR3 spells CASKSNYGYTF. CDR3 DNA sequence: TGTGCCAGCAAGTCCAACTATGGCTACACCTTC.

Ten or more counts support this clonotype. The chain's CDR3 is CASSRPSGGYNEQFF. CDR3 in DNA: TGTGCCAGCTCACGTCCTAGCGGGGGCTACAATGAGCAGTTCTTC. The chain recombines TRBV18 with TRBJ2-1; 10 nucleotides agree with TRBD2. J lost 3 bases, V lost 4 bases, and 3 bases had no gene match. Germline values: CDR1 KGHSH, CDR2 LQKENI. The CDR3 has 15 residues.

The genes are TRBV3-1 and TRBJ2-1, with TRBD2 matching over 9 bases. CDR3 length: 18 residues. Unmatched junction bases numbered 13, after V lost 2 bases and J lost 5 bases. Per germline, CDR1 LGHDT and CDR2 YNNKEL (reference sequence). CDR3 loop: CASSQQPLSGGQNNEQFF. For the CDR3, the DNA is TGTGCCAGCAGCCAACAGCCCTTAAGCGGGGGGCAAAACAATGAGCAGTTCTTC.

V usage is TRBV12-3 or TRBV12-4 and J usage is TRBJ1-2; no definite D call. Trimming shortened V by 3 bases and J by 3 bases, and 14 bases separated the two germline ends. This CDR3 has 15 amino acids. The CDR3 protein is CASSFPSDPYYGYTF. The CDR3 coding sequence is TGTGCCAGCAGTTTCCCATCGGACCCCTACTATGGCTACACCTTC.

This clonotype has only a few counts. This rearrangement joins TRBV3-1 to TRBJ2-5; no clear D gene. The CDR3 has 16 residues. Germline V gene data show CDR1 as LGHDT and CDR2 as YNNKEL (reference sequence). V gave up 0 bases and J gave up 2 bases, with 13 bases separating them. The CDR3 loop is CASSQDFWITQETQYF. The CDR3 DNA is TGTGCCAGCAGCCAAGATTTTTGGATCACTCAAGAGACCCAGTACTTC.

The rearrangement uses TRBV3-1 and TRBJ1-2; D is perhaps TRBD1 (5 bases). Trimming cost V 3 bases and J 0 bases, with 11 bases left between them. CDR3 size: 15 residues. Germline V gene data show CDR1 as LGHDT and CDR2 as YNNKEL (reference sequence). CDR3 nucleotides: TGTGCCAGCAGCCAGTACAGGATATCTAACTATGGCTACACCTTC. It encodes CASSQYRISNYGYTF.

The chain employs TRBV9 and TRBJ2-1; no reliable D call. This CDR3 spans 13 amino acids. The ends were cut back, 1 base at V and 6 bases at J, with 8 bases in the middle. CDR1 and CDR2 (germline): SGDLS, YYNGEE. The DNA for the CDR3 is TGTGCCAGCAGCGTAATGTTTGGCAATGAGCAGTTCTTC. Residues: CASSVMFGNEQFF. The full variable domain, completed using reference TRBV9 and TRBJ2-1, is DSGVTQTPKHLITATGQRVTLRCSPRSGDLSVYWYQQSLDQGLQFLIQYYNGEERAKGNILERFSAQQFPDLHSELNLSSLELGDSALYFCASSVMFGNEQFFGPGTRLTVL.

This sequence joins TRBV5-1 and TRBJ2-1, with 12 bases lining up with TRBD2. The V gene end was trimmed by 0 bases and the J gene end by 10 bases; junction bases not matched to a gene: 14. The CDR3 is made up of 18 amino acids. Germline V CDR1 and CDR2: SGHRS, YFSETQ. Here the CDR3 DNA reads TGCGCCAGCAGCTTGGAGGCTAGCGGGAGGGCCGTCCTTATGGAGCAGTTCTTC. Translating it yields CASSLEASGRAVLMEQFF. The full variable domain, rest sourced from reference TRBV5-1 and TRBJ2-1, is KAGVTQTPRYLIKTRGQQVTLSCSPISGHRSVSWYQQTPGQGLQFLFEYFSETQRNKGNFPGRFSGRQFSNSRSEMNVSTLELGDSALYLCASSLEASGRAVLMEQFFGPGTRLTVL.

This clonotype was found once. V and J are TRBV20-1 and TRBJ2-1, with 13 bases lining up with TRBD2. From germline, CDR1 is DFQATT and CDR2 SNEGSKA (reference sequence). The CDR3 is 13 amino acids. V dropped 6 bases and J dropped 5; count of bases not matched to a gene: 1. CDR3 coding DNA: TGCAGTGCCGGACTAGCGGGGGACAATGAGCAGTTCTTC. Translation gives CSAGLAGDNEQFF.

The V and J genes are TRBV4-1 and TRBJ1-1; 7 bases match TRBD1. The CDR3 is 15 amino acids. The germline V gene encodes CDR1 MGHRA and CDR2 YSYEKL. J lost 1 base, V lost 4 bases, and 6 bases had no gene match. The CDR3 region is CASSRIRQGNTEAFF. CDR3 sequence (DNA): TGCGCCAGCAGCCGTATACGACAGGGGAACACTGAAGCTTTCTTT.

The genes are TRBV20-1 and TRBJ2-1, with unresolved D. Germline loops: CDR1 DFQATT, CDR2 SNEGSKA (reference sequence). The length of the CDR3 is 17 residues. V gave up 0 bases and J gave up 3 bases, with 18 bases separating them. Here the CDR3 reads CSARDLKAASLYNEQFF. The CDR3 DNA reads TGCAGTGCTAGAGATCTAAAGGCGGCCTCCCTCTACAATGAGCAGTTCTTC.

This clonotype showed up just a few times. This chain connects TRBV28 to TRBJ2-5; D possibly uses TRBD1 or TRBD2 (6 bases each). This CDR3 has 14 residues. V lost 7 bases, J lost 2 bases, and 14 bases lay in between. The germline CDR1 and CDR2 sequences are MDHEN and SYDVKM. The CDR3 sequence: CASTQTGAQETQYF. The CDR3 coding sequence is TGTGCCAGCACGCAGACGGGGGCGCAAGAGACCCAGTACTTC.

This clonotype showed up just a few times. The CDR3 loop reads CATSGEKSTDTQYF. The CDR3, as DNA: TGTGCCACCAGTGGAGAGAAGAGTACAGATACGCAGTATTTT. The V and J genes are TRBV24-1 and TRBJ2-3; D is unclear. The V end was cut by 5 bases, the J end by 3 bases, with 11 bases between. The CDR3 is made up of 14 amino acids. Germline lookup yields CDR1 KGHDR and CDR2 SFDVKD.

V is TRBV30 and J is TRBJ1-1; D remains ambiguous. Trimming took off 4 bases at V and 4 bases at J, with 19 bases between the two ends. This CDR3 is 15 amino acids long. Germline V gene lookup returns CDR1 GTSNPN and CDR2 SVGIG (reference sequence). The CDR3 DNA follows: TGTGCCTGGACTCTTATGGGGAGGGTGAGCACTGAAGCTTTCTTT. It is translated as CAWTLMGRVSTEAFF.

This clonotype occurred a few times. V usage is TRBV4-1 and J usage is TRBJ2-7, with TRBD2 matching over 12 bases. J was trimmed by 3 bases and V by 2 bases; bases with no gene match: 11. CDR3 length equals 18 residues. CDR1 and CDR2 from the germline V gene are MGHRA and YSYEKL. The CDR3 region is CASSQYPGLAGPGYEQYF. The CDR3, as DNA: TGCGCCAGCAGCCAATACCCGGGACTAGCGGGTCCGGGCTACGAGCAGTACTTC.